The T cell receptor (beta chain) under discussion was sequenced for a study of regulatory T cells in long-lasting Graves disease. Specified time point: newly diagnosed GD, antithyroid drugs for less than 3 months. PBMC RNA served as the TCR library source. Collection of peripheral blood (nine milliliters) was done using EDTA tubes. This clonotype was recorded at least ten times. The authors built TCR beta libraries using iRepertoire HTBI primers and Arm-PCR of CDR3 regions. TCRdb independently ran MiXCR on the multiplex PCR reads; one entry per CDR3 protein. Here the sample spans 360,000 or so distinct CDR3 sequences, roughly 10% being singletons. CDR1 is SNHLY, CDR2 FYNNEI, per germline. The CDR3 has 11 residues. V gave up 8 bases and J gave up 7 bases, with 11 bases separating them. This same sample was also part of a study on T cells in Graves' hyperthyroidism and ophthalmopathy. That work states: In the first-round RT-PCR of the TCR CDR3, the HTBI primer set was used.

This sample comprised peripheral blood mononuclear cells (PBMCs), obtained at new diagnosis, from a patient treated with antithyroid drugs. The clonotype comes from a woman between 18 and 29 years old with Graves disease. V and J are TRBV2 and TRBJ1-1, with D perhaps matching TRBD1 (5 bases). This chain's CDR3 is CASWVGDEAFF. CDR3 coding DNA: TGTGCCAGCTGGGTGGGGGATGAAGCTTTCTTT.